This TCR beta chain was found in a study of blood T cells in healthy people across ages. This clonotype was counted a few times. CDR3 length: 16 residues. Germline V CDR1 and CDR2: KGHSH, LQKENI. V was shortened by 2 bases and J by 0 bases, with 11 bases between the two germline ends. For the second PCR, which ran for about 6 to 11 cycles, a sample-barcoded 5' primer and a J-beta primer mix were used. Every cDNA molecule bore a tag from a template-switch adaptor containing 12 random nucleotides. From the 5' RACE reads, TCRdb called clonotypes with MiXCR, one entry per CDR3 protein. This table holds about 930,000 distinct CDR3 sequences, about 29% found once. This sample also appeared in a second study, on T cells of mothers and their children. Turning to that study: Donation came from a few healthy Caucasian mothers together with their six children. Related mother-child pairs showed slightly, non-significantly higher overlap than unrelated pairs.

This chain connects TRBV18 to TRBJ2-4, with D perhaps TRBD1 (5 bases). Sequencing was performed on blood. The source of this sequence is a woman in her thirties or forties in good health. DNA of the CDR3: TGTGCCAGCTCACCAGACGTGGGGCGAGCCAAAAACATTCAGTACTTC. Translated: CASSPDVGRAKNIQYF.